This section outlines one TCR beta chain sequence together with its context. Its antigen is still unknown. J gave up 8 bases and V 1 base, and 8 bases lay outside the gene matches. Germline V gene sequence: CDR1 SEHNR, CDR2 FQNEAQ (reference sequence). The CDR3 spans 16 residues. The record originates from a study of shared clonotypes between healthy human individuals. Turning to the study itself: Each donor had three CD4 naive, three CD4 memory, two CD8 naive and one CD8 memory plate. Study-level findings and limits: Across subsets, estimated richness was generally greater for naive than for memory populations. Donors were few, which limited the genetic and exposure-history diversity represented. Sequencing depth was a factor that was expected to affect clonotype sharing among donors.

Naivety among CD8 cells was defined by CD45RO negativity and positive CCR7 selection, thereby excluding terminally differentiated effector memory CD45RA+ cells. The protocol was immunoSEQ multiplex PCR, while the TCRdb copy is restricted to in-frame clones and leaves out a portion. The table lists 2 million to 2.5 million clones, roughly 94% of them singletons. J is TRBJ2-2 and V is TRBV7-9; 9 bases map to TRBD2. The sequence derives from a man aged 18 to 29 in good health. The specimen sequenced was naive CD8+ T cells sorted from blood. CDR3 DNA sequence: TGTGCCAGCAGCTTAGTTGGGATAGCGGGGGCTGGGGAGCTGTTTTTT. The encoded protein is CASSLVGIAGAGELFF.